This T cell receptor beta chain was retrieved from a study of shared clonotypes between healthy human individuals. Study-level results: Across several donors, naive CD4 shared 5% to 6.5%, naive CD8 approximately 3.5%, memory CD4 roughly 2.4%, memory CD8 approximately 0.4%.

Healthy HIV-negative adults with no recent acute infections or vaccinations were recruited as donors. The CDR3 consists of 17 residues. V trimming: 6 bases; J trimming: 4 bases; junction bases outside the gene matches: 12. The germline gives CDR1 MDHEN, CDR2 SYDVKM. Repertoires were generated with immunoSEQ multiplex PCR, while TCRdb's copy carries only in-frame clones and drops some. The data show approximately 320,000 clones, 74% seen once. For this clone: As yet, its antigen is unknown.

This TCR came from a man younger than 45 in good health. This chain uses TRBV28 with TRBJ1-2; 12 bases are a match to TRBD1. Sequencing was performed on memory CD4+ T cells sorted from blood. Subset here: CD45RA-negative fraction. CDR3 sequence (DNA): TGTGCCAGCAGACACGGGACAGGGGGCGCCCAGATCTATGGCTACACCTTC. It encodes CASRHGTGGAQIYGYTF.